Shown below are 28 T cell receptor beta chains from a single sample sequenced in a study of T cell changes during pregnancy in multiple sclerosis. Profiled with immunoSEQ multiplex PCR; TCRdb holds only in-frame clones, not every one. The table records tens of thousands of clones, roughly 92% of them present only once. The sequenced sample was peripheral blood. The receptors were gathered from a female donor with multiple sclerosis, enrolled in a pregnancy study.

CDR3 protein: CASSILNYGYTF. Written as DNA, the CDR3 is TGTGCCAGCAGTATACTAAACTATGGCTACACCTTC. V gene TRBV28 combines with J gene TRBJ1-2; unclear D gene. The germline gives CDR1 MDHEN, CDR2 SYDVKM. The CDR3 loop spans 12 amino acids. V was pared by 5 bases and J by 2 bases, with 6 bases between.

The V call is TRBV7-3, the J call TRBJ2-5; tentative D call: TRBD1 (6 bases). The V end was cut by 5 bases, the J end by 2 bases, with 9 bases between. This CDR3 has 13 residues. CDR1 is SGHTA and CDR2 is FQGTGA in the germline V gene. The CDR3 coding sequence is TGTGCCAGCAGCCCAGGGGCGCAAGAGACCCAGTACTTC. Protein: CASSPGAQETQYF.

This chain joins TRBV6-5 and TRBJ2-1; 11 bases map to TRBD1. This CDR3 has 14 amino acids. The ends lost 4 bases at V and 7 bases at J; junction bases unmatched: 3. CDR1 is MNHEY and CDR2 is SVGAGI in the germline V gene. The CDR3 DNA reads TGTGCCAGCAGTTGGGACAGGGGGAAGAATGAGCAGTTCTTC. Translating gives CASSWDRGKNEQFF.

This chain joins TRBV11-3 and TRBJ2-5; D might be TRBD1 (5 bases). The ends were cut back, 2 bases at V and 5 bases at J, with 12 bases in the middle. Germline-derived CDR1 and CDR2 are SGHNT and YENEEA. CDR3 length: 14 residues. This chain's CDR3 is CASSLQGVGETQYF. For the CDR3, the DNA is TGTGCCAGCAGCTTACAAGGGGTGGGGGAGACCCAGTACTTC.

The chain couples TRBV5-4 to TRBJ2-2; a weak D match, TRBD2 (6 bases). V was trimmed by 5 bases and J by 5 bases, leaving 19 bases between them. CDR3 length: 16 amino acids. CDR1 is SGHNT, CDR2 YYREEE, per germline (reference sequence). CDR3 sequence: CASSSYSGSDTGELFF. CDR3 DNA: TGTGCCAGCAGTTCATATTCCGGGAGTGATACCGGGGAGCTGTTTTTT.

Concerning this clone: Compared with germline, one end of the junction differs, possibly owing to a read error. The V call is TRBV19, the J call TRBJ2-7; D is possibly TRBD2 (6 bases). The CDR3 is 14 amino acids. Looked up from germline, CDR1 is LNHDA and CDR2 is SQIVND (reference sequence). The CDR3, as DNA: TGTGCCAGTAGACATACTAGCCCCTCCGACGAGCAGTACTTC. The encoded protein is CASRHTSPSDEQYF.

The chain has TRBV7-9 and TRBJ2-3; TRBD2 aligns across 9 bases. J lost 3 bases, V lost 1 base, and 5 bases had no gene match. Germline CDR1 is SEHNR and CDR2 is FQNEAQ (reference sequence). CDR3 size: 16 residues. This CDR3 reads CASSLGLAGQTDTQYF. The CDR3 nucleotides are TGTGCCAGCAGCTTAGGGCTAGCGGGACAGACAGATACGCAGTATTTT.

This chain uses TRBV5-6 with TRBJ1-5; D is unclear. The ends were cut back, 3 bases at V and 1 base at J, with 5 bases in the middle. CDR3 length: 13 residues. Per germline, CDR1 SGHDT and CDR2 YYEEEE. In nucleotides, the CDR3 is TGTGCCAGCAGCTGGCAAAGCAATCAGCCCCAGCATTTT. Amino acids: CASSWQSNQPQHF.

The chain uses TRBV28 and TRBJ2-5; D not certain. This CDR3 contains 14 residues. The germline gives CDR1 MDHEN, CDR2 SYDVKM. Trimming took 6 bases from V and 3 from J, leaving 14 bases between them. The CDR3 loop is CASSPRLPKETQYF. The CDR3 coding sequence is TGTGCCAGCAGCCCAAGGCTCCCAAAAGAGACCCAGTACTTC.

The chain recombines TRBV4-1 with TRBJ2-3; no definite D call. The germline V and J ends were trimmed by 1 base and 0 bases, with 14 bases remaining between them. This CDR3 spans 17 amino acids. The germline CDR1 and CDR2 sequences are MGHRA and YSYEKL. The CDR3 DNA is TGCGCCAGCAGCCAAGTCCAACTTGGCGGAAGCACAGATACGCAGTATTTT. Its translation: CASSQVQLGGSTDTQYF.

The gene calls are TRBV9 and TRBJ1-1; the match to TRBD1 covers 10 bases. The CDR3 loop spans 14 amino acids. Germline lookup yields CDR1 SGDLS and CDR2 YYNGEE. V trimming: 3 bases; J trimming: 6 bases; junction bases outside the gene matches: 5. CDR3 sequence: CASSAGTGVAEAFF. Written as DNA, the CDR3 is TGTGCCAGCAGCGCAGGGACAGGGGTGGCTGAAGCTTTCTTT.

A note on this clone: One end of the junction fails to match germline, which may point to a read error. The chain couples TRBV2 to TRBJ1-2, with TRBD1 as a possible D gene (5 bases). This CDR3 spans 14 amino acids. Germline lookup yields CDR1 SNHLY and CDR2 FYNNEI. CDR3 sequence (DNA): TGTGCCAGTAGTGTCGGGGCGCTGGGGTATGGCTACACCTTC. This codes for CASSVGALGYGYTF.

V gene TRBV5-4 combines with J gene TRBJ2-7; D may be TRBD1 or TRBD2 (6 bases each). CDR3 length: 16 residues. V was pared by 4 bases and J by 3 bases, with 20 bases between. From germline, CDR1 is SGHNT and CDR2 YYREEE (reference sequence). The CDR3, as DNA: TGTGCCAGCAGCCCCCCCGGGGGCAGGACAGACTACGAGCAGTACTTC. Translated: CASSPPGGRTDYEQYF.

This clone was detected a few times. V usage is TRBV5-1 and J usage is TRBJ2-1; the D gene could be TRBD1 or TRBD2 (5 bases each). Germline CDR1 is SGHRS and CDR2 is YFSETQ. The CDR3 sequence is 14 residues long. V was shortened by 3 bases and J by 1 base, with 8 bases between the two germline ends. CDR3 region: CASSSGLSYNEQFF. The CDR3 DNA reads TGCGCCAGCAGCTCGGGGCTATCCTACAATGAGCAGTTCTTC.

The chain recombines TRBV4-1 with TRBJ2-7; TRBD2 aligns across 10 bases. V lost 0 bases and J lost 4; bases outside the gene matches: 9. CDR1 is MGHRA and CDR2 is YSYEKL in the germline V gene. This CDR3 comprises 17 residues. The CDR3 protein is CASSQDHEAGGLYEQYF. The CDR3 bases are TGCGCCAGCAGCCAAGATCATGAAGCGGGAGGGCTGTACGAGCAGTACTTC.

CDR3 amino acids: CASSSPGSDSYEQYF. In DNA, the CDR3 is TGTGCCAGCAGTTCTCCAGGGAGCGATTCCTACGAGCAGTACTTC. The chain uses TRBV28 and TRBJ2-7, with D perhaps assigned TRBD1 or TRBD2 (5 bases each). The germline V and J ends were trimmed by 4 bases and 1 base, with 14 bases remaining between them. This CDR3 is built from 15 residues. The V gene's germline CDR1 is MDHEN and CDR2 SYDVKM.

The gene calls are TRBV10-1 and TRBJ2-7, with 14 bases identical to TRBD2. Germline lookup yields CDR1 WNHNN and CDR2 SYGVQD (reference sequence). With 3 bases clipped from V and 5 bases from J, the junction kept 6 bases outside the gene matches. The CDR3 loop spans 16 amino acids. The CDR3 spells CASSDPGTSGRDEQYF. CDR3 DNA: TGCGCCAGCAGTGACCCCGGGACTAGCGGGAGAGACGAGCAGTACTTC.

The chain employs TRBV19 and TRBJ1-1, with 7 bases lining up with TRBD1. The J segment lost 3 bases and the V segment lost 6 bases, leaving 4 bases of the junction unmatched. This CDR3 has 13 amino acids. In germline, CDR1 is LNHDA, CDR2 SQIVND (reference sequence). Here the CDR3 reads CASRGTADTEAFF. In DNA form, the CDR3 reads TGTGCCAGTAGGGGGACAGCAGACACTGAAGCTTTCTTT.

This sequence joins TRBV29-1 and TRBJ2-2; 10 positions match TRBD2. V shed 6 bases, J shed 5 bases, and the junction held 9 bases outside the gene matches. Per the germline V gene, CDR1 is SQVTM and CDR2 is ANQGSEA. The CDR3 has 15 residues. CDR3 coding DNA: TGCAGCGTGAGAGCGGGAGGGCCAACAACCGGGGAGCTGTTTTTT. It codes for CSVRAGGPTTGELFF.

The CDR3 is CSAWGANEQFF. The CDR3 bases are TGCAGTGCTTGGGGGGCCAATGAGCAGTTCTTC. The rearrangement joins TRBV20-1 to TRBJ2-1; D may be TRBD1 or TRBD2 (6 bases each). The CDR3 contains 11 residues. In germline, CDR1 is DFQATT, CDR2 SNEGSKA (reference sequence). V was pared by 5 bases and J by 6 bases, with 8 bases between.

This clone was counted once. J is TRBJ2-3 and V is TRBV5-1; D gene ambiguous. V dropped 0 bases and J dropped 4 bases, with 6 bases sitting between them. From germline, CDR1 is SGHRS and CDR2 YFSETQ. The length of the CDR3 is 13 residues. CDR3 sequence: CASSLAAADTQYF. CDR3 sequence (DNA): TGCGCCAGCAGCTTGGCGGCAGCAGATACGCAGTATTTT.

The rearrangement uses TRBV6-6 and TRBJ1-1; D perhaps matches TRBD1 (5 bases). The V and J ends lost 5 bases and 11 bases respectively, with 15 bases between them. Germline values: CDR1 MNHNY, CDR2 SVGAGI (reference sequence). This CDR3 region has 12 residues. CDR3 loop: CASSRGDGGAFF. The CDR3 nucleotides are TGTGCCAGCAGTCGAGGGGACGGAGGGGCTTTCTTT.

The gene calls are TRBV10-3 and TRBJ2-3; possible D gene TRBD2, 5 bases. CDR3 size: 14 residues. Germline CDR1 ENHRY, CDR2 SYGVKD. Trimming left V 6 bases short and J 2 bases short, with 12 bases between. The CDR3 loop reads CAIRVSETTDTQYF. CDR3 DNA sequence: TGTGCCATCAGGGTTAGCGAGACCACAGATACGCAGTATTTT.

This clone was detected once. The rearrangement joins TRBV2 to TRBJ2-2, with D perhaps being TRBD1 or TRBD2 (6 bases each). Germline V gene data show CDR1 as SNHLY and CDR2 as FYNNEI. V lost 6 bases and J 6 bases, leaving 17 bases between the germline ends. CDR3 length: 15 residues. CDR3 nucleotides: TGTGCCAGCAGGCAGGGGACTTCTCAATCCGGGGAGCTGTTTTTT. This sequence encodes CASRQGTSQSGELFF. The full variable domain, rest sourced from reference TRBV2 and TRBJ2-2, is EPEVTQTPSHQVTQMGQEVILRCVPISNHLYFYWYRQILGQKVEFLVSFYNNEISEKSEIFDDQFSVERPDGSNFTLKIRSTKLEDSAMYFCASRQGTSQSGELFFGEGSRLTVL.

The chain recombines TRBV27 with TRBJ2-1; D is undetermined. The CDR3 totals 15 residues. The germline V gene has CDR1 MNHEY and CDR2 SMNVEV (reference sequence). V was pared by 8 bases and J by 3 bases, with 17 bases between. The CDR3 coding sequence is TGTGCCAGCGGGCCGACTGCGGACCTCTACAATGAGCAGTTCTTC. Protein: CASGPTADLYNEQFF.

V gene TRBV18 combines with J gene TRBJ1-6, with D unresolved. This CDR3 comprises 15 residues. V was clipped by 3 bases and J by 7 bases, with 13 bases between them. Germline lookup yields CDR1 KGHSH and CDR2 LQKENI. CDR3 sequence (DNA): TGTGCCAGCTCACCCCAGACGGAACCCAATTCACCCCTCCACTTT. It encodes CASSPQTEPNSPLHF.

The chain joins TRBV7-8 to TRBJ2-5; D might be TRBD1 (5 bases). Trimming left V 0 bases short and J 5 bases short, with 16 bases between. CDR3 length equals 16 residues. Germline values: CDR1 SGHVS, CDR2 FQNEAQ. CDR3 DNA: TGTGCCAGCAGCTTAGCAGGGGTTGGAGCACGGGAGACCCAGTACTTC. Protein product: CASSLAGVGARETQYF.

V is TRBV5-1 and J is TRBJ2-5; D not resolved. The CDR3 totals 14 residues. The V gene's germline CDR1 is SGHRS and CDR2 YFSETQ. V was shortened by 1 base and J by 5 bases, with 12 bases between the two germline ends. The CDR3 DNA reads TGCGCCAGCAGCTTGTATGGGGTCCGGGAGACCCAGTACTTC. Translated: CASSLYGVRETQYF. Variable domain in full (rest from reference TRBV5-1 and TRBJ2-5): KAGVTQTPRYLIKTRGQQVTLSCSPISGHRSVSWYQQTPGQGLQFLFEYFSETQRNKGNFPGRFSGRQFSNSRSEMNVSTLELGDSALYLCASSLYGVRETQYFGPGTRLLVL.